This TCR beta chain is drawn from a study of post-analysis software for immune sequencing data. Unique molecular identifiers were present in the TCR beta cDNA libraries. MiXCR, applied by TCRdb to the PCR reads, yields one record per CDR3 protein. The table records about 820,000 distinct CDR3 sequences, about 57% of them present only once. Germline V gene lookup returns CDR1 SGDLS and CDR2 YYNGEE. The CDR3 spans 15 residues. The V gene lost 3 bases and the J gene lost 3 bases, with 15 bases spanning the gap. About this clonotype itself: Antigen specificity is unknown.

Study findings and constraints: Elevated frequency relative to controls characterized four or five TRBV segments in patients, TRBV5-6, TRBV5-1 and TRBV20-1 among them.

The sample taken for sequencing was blood. This receptor was obtained from a girl under 18 with multiple sclerosis. The chain links TRBV9 to TRBJ2-5; D assignment may be TRBD1 or TRBD2 (5 bases each). CDR3 residues: CASSADGTAKETQYF. The CDR3 DNA follows: TGTGCCAGCAGCGCTGATGGGACGGCAAAAGAGACCCAGTACTTC. The full variable domain, rest sourced from reference TRBV9 and TRBJ2-5, is DSGVTQTPKHLITATGQRVTLRCSPRSGDLSVYWYQQSLDQGLQFLIQYYNGEERAKGNILERFSAQQFPDLHSELNLSSLELGDSALYFCASSADGTAKETQYFGPGTRLLVL.